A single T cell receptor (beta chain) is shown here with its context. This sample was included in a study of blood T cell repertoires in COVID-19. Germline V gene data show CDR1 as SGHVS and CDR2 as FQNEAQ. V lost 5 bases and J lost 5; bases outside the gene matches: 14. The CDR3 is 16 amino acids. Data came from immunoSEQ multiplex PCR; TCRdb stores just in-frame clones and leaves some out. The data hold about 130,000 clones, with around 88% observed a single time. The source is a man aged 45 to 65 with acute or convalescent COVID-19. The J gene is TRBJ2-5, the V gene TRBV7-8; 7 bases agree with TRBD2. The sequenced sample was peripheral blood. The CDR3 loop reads CASSAVGGGRVETQYF. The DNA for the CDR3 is TGTGCCAGCAGCGCCGTGGGGGGAGGGAGGGTGGAGACCCAGTACTTC.